This TCR beta chain was observed in a study of OX40 agonist ivuxolimab in advanced cancers. Produced via immunoSEQ multiplex PCR; TCRdb's table is partial and in-frame only. The data show about 80,000 clones, about four fifths seen once. The CDR3 spans 11 residues. The germline V gene has CDR1 SGHDT and CDR2 YYEEEE. The V gene lost 2 bases and the J gene lost 10 bases, with 7 bases spanning the gap. The sequencing used CD4+ or CD8+ T cells sorted from blood, collected in a trial of the OX40 agonist ivuxolimab. The clonotype comes from an adult with an advanced solid tumor such as melanoma, head and neck, liver or kidney cancer. This chain links TRBV5-6 with TRBJ2-1, with unresolved D. CDR3: CASSFEREQFF. The CDR3 DNA sequence: TGTGCCAGCAGCTTTGAAAGGGAGCAGTTCTTC.